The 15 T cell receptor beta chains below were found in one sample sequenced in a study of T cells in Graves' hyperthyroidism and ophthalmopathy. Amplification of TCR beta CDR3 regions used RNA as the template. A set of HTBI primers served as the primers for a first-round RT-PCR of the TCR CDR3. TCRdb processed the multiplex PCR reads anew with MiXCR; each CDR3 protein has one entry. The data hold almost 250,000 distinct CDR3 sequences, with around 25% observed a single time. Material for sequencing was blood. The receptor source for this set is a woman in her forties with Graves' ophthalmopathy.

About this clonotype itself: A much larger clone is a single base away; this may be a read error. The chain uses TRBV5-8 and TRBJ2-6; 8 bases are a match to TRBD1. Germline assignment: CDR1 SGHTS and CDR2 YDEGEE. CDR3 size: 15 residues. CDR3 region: CVSSPGGSGANVLTF. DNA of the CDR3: TGTGTCAGCAGCCCAGGGGGCAGTGGGGCCAACGTCCTGACTTTC.

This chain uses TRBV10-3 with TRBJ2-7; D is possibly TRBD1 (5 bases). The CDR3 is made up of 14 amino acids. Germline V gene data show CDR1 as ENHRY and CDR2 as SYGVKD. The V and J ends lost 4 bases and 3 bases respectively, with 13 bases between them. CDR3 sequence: CAISVDRNNYEQYF. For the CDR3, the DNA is TGTGCCATCAGTGTCGACAGAAACAACTACGAGCAGTACTTC.

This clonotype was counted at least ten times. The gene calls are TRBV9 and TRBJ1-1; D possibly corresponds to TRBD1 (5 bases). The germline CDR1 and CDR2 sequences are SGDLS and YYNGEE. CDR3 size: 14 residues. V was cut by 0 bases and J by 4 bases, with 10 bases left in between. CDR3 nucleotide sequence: TGTGCCAGCAGCGTAGACGGGGCGAGCACTGAAGCTTTCTTT. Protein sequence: CASSVDGASTEAFF.

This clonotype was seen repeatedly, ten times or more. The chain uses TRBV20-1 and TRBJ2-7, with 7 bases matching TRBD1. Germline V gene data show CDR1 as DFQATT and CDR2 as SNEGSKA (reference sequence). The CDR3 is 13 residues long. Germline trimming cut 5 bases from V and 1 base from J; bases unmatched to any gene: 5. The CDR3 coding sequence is TGCAGTGCTCTCCGGGACAGTTCCTACGAGCAGTACTTC. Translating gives CSALRDSSYEQYF.

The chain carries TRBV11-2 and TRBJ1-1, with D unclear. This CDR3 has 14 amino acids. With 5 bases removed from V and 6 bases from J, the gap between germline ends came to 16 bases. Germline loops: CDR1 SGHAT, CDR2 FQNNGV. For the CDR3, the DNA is TGTGCCAGCAGCCCCCCGGGCGTCGGGGCTGAAGCTTTCTTT. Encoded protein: CASSPPGVGAEAFF.

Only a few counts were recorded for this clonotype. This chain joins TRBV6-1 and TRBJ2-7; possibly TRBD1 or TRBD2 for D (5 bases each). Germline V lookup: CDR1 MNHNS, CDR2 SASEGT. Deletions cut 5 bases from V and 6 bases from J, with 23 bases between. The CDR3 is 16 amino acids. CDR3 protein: CASSPSGTAKSGEQYF. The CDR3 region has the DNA TGTGCCAGCAGTCCCTCCGGGACGGCGAAAAGTGGCGAGCAGTACTTC.

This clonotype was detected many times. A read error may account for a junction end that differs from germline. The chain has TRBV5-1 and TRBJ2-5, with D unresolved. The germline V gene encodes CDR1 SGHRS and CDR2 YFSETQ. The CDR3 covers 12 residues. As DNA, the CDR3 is TGCGCCAGCAGGTTGGCCCAAGAGACCCAGTACTTC. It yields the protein CASRLAQETQYF.

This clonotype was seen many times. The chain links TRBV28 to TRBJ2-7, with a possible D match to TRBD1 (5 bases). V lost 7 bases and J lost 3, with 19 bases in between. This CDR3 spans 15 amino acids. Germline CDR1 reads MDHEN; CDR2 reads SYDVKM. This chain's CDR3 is CASTFTRGIGYEQYF. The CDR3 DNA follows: TGTGCCAGCACCTTCACAAGGGGAATCGGCTACGAGCAGTACTTC.

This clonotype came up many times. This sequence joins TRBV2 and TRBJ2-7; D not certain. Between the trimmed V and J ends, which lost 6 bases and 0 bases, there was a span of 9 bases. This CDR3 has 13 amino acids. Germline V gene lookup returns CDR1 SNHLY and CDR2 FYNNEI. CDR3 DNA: TGTGCCAGCAGGGTGACTGTCTCCTACGAGCAGTACTTC. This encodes CASRVTVSYEQYF.

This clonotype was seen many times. This CDR3 reads CASSYRVGLAGEAYEQYF. In DNA form, the CDR3 reads TGTGCCAGCAGTTATAGGGTCGGACTAGCGGGAGAAGCTTACGAGCAGTACTTC. This chain uses TRBV6-5 with TRBJ2-7; 13 nucleotides line up with TRBD2. The germline CDR1 and CDR2 sequences are MNHEY and SVGAGI. The CDR3 runs to 18 residues. The trim removed 3 bases at V and 4 bases at J, leaving 12 bases unmatched.

The CDR3 loop is CASDRRGRPSYEQYF. DNA for the CDR3: TGTGCCAGCGATCGACGCGGGAGGCCCTCCTACGAGCAGTACTTC. The chain employs TRBV2 and TRBJ2-7; 8 nucleotides match TRBD2. This CDR3 has 15 residues. V lost 8 bases, J lost 0 bases, and 9 bases stayed unmatched. Germline V gene lookup returns CDR1 SNHLY and CDR2 FYNNEI.

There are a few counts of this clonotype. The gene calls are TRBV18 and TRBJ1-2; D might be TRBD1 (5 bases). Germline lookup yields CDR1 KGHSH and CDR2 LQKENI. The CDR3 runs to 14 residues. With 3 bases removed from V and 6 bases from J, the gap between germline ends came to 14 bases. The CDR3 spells CASSPGQGPNGYTF. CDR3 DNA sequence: TGTGCCAGCTCACCGGGGCAGGGCCCCAATGGCTACACCTTC. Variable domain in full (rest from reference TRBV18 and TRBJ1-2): NAGVMQNPRHLVRRRGQEARLRCSPMKGHSHVYWYRQLPEEGLKFMVYLQKENIIDESGMPKERFSAEFPKEGPSILRIQQVVRGDSAAYFCASSPGQGPNGYTFGSGTRLTVV.

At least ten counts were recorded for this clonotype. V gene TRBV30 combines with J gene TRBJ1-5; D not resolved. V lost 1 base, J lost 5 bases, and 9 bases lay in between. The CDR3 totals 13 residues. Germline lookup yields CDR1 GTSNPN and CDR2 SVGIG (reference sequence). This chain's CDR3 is CAWSAGVDQPQHF. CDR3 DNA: TGTGCCTGGAGTGCCGGGGTCGATCAGCCCCAGCATTTT.

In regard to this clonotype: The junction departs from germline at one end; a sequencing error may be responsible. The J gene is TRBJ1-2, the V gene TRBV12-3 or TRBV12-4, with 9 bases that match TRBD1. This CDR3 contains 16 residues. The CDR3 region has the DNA TGTGCCAGCAGTCTAGCCAATACAGGGGGCCTCTATGGCTACACCTTC. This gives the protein CASSLANTGGLYGYTF.

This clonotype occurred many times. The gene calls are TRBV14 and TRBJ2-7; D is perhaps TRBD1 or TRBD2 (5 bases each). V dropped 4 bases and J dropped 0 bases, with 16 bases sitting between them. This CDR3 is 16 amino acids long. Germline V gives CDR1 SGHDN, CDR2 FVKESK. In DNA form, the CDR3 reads TGTGCCAGCAGCCTACCGGGACGACAATTCTCCTACGAGCAGTACTTC. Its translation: CASSLPGRQFSYEQYF.